The 3 T cell receptor beta chains listed next were all sequenced from one sample in a study of blood T cell repertoires in COVID-19. Method: immunoSEQ multiplex PCR; TCRdb's copy keeps in-frame clones and lacks some. The sample includes fewer than 250,000 clones, around four fifths of them seen just once. The sequenced material came from peripheral blood. These receptors originate from a woman aged 60 to 75 with active or convalescent COVID-19.

The chain joins TRBV28 to TRBJ2-5; 7 bases are a match to TRBD1. CDR3 length equals 16 residues. The V gene end was trimmed by 5 bases and the J gene end by 1 base; junction bases not matched to a gene: 10. Germline V CDR1 and CDR2: MDHEN, SYDVKM. CDR3 in amino acids: CASSQLRQGGQETQYF. As DNA, the CDR3 is TGTGCCAGCAGTCAACTAAGACAGGGCGGCCAAGAGACCCAGTACTTC.

The chain couples TRBV3-1 (or the pseudogene TRBV3-2) to TRBJ1-5, with D tentatively TRBD1 (5 bases). Trimming took 2 bases from V and 7 from J, leaving 12 bases between them. The CDR3 loop spans 14 amino acids. Germline V CDR1 and CDR2: LGHDT, YNNKEL (reference sequence). The CDR3 DNA is TGTGCCAGCAGCCAATTAACGCAGGGACAGCCCCAGCATTTT. This encodes CASSQLTQGQPQHF.

The V call is TRBV19, the J call TRBJ1-5; 8 bases map to TRBD1. The CDR3 length is 15 residues. V dropped 5 bases and J dropped 0; count of bases not matched to a gene: 3. Germline values: CDR1 LNHDA, CDR2 SQIVND (reference sequence). DNA of the CDR3: TGTGCCAGTAGTCACGACAGGGGTAGCAATCAGCCCCAGCATTTT. Translated, it gives CASSHDRGSNQPQHF.